Listed below are T cell receptor beta chains from one sample, sequenced in a study of shared clonotypes between healthy human individuals. Sequencing was performed with immunoSEQ multiplex PCR; in TCRdb, only in-frame clones are kept and a portion is missing. The sample includes fewer than 1 million clones, 96% of them seen just once. Sequenced input: naive CD8+ T cells sorted from blood. Every receptor here comes from a man under 40 in good health. Both conserved end residues are part of each CDR3. D genes are given only for firm matches. The listing skips clone size in some rows; elsewhere it reads once, few, many or a size class.

J gene: TRBJ1-1; V gene: TRBV6-5; D gene: .; clone size: .; CDR3 DNA: TGTGCCAGCAGTACATCCCTACAGGGATCGGCTGAAGCTTTCTTT; CDR3 protein: CASSTSLQGSAEAFF
J gene: TRBJ1-5; V gene: TRBV27; D gene: .; clone size: .; CDR3 DNA: TGTGCCAGCAGTACGCTACAGGGAAGCAATCAGCCCCAGCATTTT; CDR3 protein: CASSTLQGSNQPQHF
J gene: TRBJ2-1; V gene: TRBV19; D gene: TRBD1; clone size: .; CDR3 DNA: TGTGCCAGTACGGGACAGGGGATATACAATGAGCAGTTCTTC; CDR3 protein: CASTGQGIYNEQFF
J gene: TRBJ2-7; V gene: TRBV27; D gene: .; clone size: .; CDR3 DNA: TGTGCCAGCAGTCCTATAATGGTCGGACAGTCCTACGAGCAGTACTTC; CDR3 protein: CASSPIMVGQSYEQYF
J gene: TRBJ1-2; V gene: TRBV6-6; D gene: .; clone size: .; CDR3 DNA: TGTGCCAGCAGTTACTACCGGGACCAGGCCTATGGCTACACCTTC; CDR3 protein: CASSYYRDQAYGYTF
J gene: TRBJ2-3; V gene: TRBV19; D gene: .; clone size: once; CDR3 DNA: TGTGCCAGTAGTCTCAGACAGGTGGATACGCAGTATTTT; CDR3 protein: CASSLRQVDTQYF
J gene: TRBJ2-5; V gene: TRBV4-1; D gene: .; clone size: .; CDR3 DNA: TGCGCCAGCAGCCAAGGGTGGGGGGCCGAAGAGACCCAGTACTTC; CDR3 protein: CASSQGWGAEETQYF
J gene: TRBJ2-1; V gene: TRBV10-1; D gene: .; clone size: .; CDR3 DNA: TGCGCCACCGCCAGACAGGCTGCCTTAAAGGTGGATGAGCAGTTCTTC; CDR3 protein: CATARQAALKVDEQFF
J gene: TRBJ2-3; V gene: TRBV18; D gene: TRBD2; clone size: once; CDR3 DNA: TGTGCCAGCTCACCCTTATTCTCTCTAAGCGGGACTCACACAGATACGCAGTATTTT; CDR3 protein: CASSPLFSLSGTHTDTQYF
J gene: TRBJ1-1; V gene: TRBV10-3; D gene: TRBD1; clone size: few; CDR3 DNA: TGTGCCATCTCGAACAGGGGCTCTGAAGCTTTCTTT; CDR3 protein: CAISNRGSEAFF
J gene: TRBJ2-7; V gene: TRBV11-2; D gene: TRBD1; clone size: .; CDR3 DNA: TGTGCCAGCAGCCCCGGGACAGAGTACTACGAGCAGTACTTC; CDR3 protein: CASSPGTEYYEQYF
J gene: TRBJ2-1; V gene: TRBV29-1; D gene: TRBD2; clone size: .; CDR3 DNA: TGCAGCGTTGTAGGACTAGCGGGAGAAAATGAGCAGTTCTTC; CDR3 protein: CSVVGLAGENEQFF
J gene: TRBJ2-7; V gene: TRBV5-6; D gene: .; clone size: .; CDR3 DNA: TGTGCCAGCAGCTTGCAAGGGTTGTACGAGCAGTACTTC; CDR3 protein: CASSLQGLYEQYF
J gene: TRBJ2-1; V gene: TRBV10-1; D gene: .; clone size: .; CDR3 DNA: TGCGCCAGCAGTGAGTCCGGAACCGGCGGTAACAATGAGCAGTTCTTC; CDR3 protein: CASSESGTGGNNEQFF
J gene: TRBJ2-7; V gene: TRBV6-1; D gene: .; clone size: .; CDR3 DNA: TGTGCCAGCAGTGCGTTAGAGCAGTACTTC; CDR3 protein: CASSALEQYF
J gene: TRBJ2-1; V gene: TRBV5-6; D gene: .; clone size: .; CDR3 DNA: TGTGCCAGCAGCTTGATGGATGAGCAGTTCTTC; CDR3 protein: CASSLMDEQFF
J gene: TRBJ2-1; V gene: TRBV2; D gene: TRBD2; clone size: .; CDR3 DNA: TGTGCCAGCAGTGGGACTAGCGTCTATGAGCAGTTCTTC; CDR3 protein: CASSGTSVYEQFF
J gene: TRBJ1-1; V gene: TRBV29-1; D gene: .; clone size: .; CDR3 DNA: TGCAGCGTTGGTGGGGGCACTGAAGCTTTCTTT; CDR3 protein: CSVGGGTEAFF